The 30 T cell receptor beta chains presented below share a single source sample, sequenced in a study of Ad26.COV2.S vaccination and SARS-CoV-2 variants. Repertoires were generated with immunoSEQ multiplex PCR, while TCRdb's copy carries only in-frame clones and drops some. The profile shows approximately 280,000 clones, about 87% of them singletons. Noted treatment: about 20 received Ad26.COV2.S at low or high dose, single or two shots; 5 received placebo; per-sample allocation not given. Sampling was performed 63 days after the first vaccine or placebo injection. The sample in question was peripheral blood, obtained in a trial of Ad26.COV2.S vaccine versus placebo. Source of these receptors: a person between 18 and 60 years old who received the Ad26.COV2.S COVID-19 vaccine or a placebo.

The chain carries TRBV5-4 and TRBJ1-3; TRBD1 matches 7 bases. Looked up from germline, CDR1 is SGHNT and CDR2 is YYREEE (reference sequence). CDR3 length: 16 amino acids. Trimming took 3 bases from V and 0 from J; bases not matched to a gene: 6. The CDR3 loop reads CASSSVDRVSGNTIYF. The CDR3 DNA is TGTGCCAGCAGCTCGGTTGACAGGGTCTCTGGAAACACCATATATTTT.

A remark on this clone: The same CDR3 arises from other DNA sequences in this sample as well. The V gene is TRBV9, the J gene TRBJ1-2, with D unclear. The CDR3 runs 15 residues. With 0 bases removed from V and 0 bases from J, the gap between germline ends came to 9 bases. Looked up from germline, CDR1 is SGDLS and CDR2 is YYNGEE. CDR3 sequence: CASSVATGPNYGYTF. Written as DNA, the CDR3 is TGTGCCAGCAGCGTAGCCACCGGTCCTAACTATGGCTACACCTTC. The complete variable domain, with remaining parts taken from reference TRBV9 and TRBJ1-2, reads DSGVTQTPKHLITATGQRVTLRCSPRSGDLSVYWYQQSLDQGLQFLIQYYNGEERAKGNILERFSAQQFPDLHSELNLSSLELGDSALYFCASSVATGPNYGYTFGSGTRLTVV.

V usage is TRBV11-2 and J usage is TRBJ1-1; D is ambiguous. This CDR3 region has 13 residues. Germline CDR1 is SGHAT and CDR2 is FQNNGV. Trimming removed 1 base from V and 1 base from J, with 4 bases in between. DNA for the CDR3: TGTGCCAGCAGCTTAGGGTCGAACACTGAAGCTTTCTTT. Protein: CASSLGSNTEAFF.

This clone came up once. The chain has TRBV10-3 and TRBJ1-3; 9 positions match TRBD1. The CDR3 extends over 16 amino acids. V gave up 6 bases and J gave up 2 bases; unmatched junction bases: 8. CDR1 and CDR2 from the germline V gene are ENHRY and SYGVKD. The DNA for the CDR3 is TGTGCCATCAGGCCCGGACAGGGGCCGGCTGGAAACACCATATATTTT. This translates into CAIRPGQGPAGNTIYF.

This clone was seen more than once but under ten times. The chain carries TRBV12-5 and TRBJ1-2; TRBD1 aligns across 11 bases. This CDR3 is 17 amino acids long. From germline, CDR1 is LGHNT and CDR2 FRNRAP. Trimming took 4 bases from V and 2 from J; bases not matched to a gene: 9. This CDR3 reads CASGSTGQGGPNYGYTF. For the CDR3, the DNA is TGTGCTAGTGGTTCCACGGGACAGGGGGGCCCCAACTATGGCTACACCTTC.

V gene TRBV7-8 combines with J gene TRBJ2-3, with 7 bases that match TRBD2. In germline, CDR1 is SGHVS, CDR2 FQNEAQ. V shed 4 bases and J 4 bases; nucleotides not matched to a gene: 8. The CDR3 contains 15 residues. The CDR3 spells CASSYNGGTSDTQYF. The CDR3 DNA is TGTGCCAGCAGCTACAACGGGGGGACCTCAGATACGCAGTATTTT.

The V call is TRBV4-1, the J call TRBJ1-6; TRBD1 aligns across 9 bases. The CDR3 sequence is 16 residues long. V shed 4 bases, J shed 10 bases, and the junction held 11 bases outside the gene matches. The germline CDR1 and CDR2 sequences are MGHRA and YSYEKL. The CDR3 sequence is CASSPRTGASLSPLHF. Here the CDR3 DNA reads TGCGCCAGCAGCCCAAGGACAGGGGCGTCGTTGTCACCCCTCCACTTT.

The chain carries TRBV3-1 (or the pseudogene TRBV3-2) and TRBJ1-5, with TRBD1 matching 8 bases. Germline trimming cut 3 bases from V and 3 bases from J; bases unmatched to any gene: 10. The CDR3 is 17 residues long. Germline CDR1 is LGHDT and CDR2 is YNNKEL (reference sequence). The CDR3 DNA is TGTGCCAGCAGCCACACTACCGGGACAGGCTTCAATCAGCCCCAGCATTTT. Its protein is CASSHTTGTGFNQPQHF.

The chain uses TRBV11-2 and TRBJ2-1, with D unresolved. The CDR3 totals 13 residues. V was clipped by 5 bases and J by 6 bases, with 11 bases between them. CDR1 and CDR2 from the germline V gene are SGHAT and FQNNGV. The CDR3 protein is CASSRGPINEQFF. CDR3 sequence (DNA): TGTGCCAGCAGCCGAGGACCTATCAATGAGCAGTTCTTC.

Only a few counts were recorded for this clone. The chain carries TRBV4-1 and TRBJ2-7, with D possibly TRBD1 on 7 matching bases. Looked up from germline, CDR1 is MGHRA and CDR2 is YSYEKL. V gave up 1 base and J gave up 1 base, with 14 bases separating them. The CDR3 consists of 16 residues. The CDR3 DNA is TGCGCCAGCAGCCAAGTGGAGGGGGCGGGATCCTACGAGCAGTACTTC. Translated: CASSQVEGAGSYEQYF.

The chain uses TRBV4-3 and TRBJ2-4; 8 bases are a match to TRBD2. Germline CDR1 is LGHNA and CDR2 is YSLEER. This CDR3 comprises 15 residues. J lost 7 bases, V lost 0 bases, and 5 bases had no gene match. In nucleotides, the CDR3 is TGCGCCAGCAGCCAAGACGGGGGGGCCGGGAACATTCAGTACTTC. Residues: CASSQDGGAGNIQYF.

The rearrangement joins TRBV5-4 to TRBJ2-5, with D possibly TRBD2 on 7 matching bases. Trimming stripped 5 bases from V and 5 bases from J, with 28 bases between. The CDR3 contains 18 residues. Germline V gene sequence: CDR1 SGHNT, CDR2 YYREEE (reference sequence). CDR3 in DNA: TGTGCCAGCAGTCGGGGGGCTAGCGCGAACAATGTGGGGGAGACCCAGTACTTC. This translates into CASSRGASANNVGETQYF. The full variable domain, in which reference TRBV5-4 and TRBJ2-5 provide the parts outside the CDR3, is ETGVTQSPTHLIKTRGQQVTLRCSSQSGHNTVSWYQQALGQGPQFIFQYYREEENGRGNFPPRFSGLQFPNYSSELNVNALELDDSALYLCASSRGASANNVGETQYFGPGTRLLVL.

The rearrangement uses TRBV29-1 and TRBJ2-7; 8 bases are a match to TRBD2. The junction had 7 bases not matched to a gene; V was cut back by 7 bases and J by 5 bases. Germline CDR1 SQVTM, CDR2 ANQGSEA. The length of the CDR3 is 12 residues. The CDR3 coding sequence is TGCAGCGCCGGGAGGGGTTGGGACGAGCAGTACTTC. It yields the protein CSAGRGWDEQYF.

This chain joins TRBV5-1 and TRBJ1-1; no clear D gene. Per the germline V gene, CDR1 is SGHRS and CDR2 is YFSETQ. Trimming stripped 2 bases from V and 2 bases from J, with 10 bases between. CDR3 length equals 14 residues. Here the CDR3 reads CASSFQTVNTEAFF. DNA of the CDR3: TGCGCCAGCAGCTTTCAGACCGTTAACACTGAAGCTTTCTTT.

This clone appeared a single time. The chain has TRBV18 and TRBJ2-3; D might be TRBD2 (6 bases). With 5 bases removed from V and 0 bases from J, the gap between germline ends came to 15 bases. The germline CDR1 and CDR2 sequences are KGHSH and LQKENI. The CDR3 totals 16 residues. The CDR3 reads CASSTYLSGSTDTQYF. CDR3 nucleotide sequence: TGTGCCAGCTCAACATACCTTAGCGGAAGCACAGATACGCAGTATTTT.

This clone was seen a single time. The gene calls are TRBV19 and TRBJ1-1; D uncertain. This CDR3 has 10 amino acids. Germline V gene data show CDR1 as LNHDA and CDR2 as SQIVND (reference sequence). V shed 3 bases and J shed 8 bases, with 4 bases lying between them. The CDR3 DNA reads TGTGCCAGTAGTATTAGGGAAGCTTTCTTT. This encodes CASSIREAFF.

This chain links TRBV13 with TRBJ1-2; D remains ambiguous. CDR1 and CDR2 (germline): PRHDT, FYEKMQ (reference sequence). Trimming took off 8 bases at V and 0 bases at J, with 13 bases between the two ends. CDR3 length equals 14 residues. The CDR3 region is CASAQENSNYGYTF. The CDR3 coding sequence is TGTGCCAGCGCTCAAGAAAACTCTAACTATGGCTACACCTTC.

The J gene is TRBJ2-5, the V gene TRBV2, with D possibly called TRBD1 or TRBD2 (6 bases each). V lost 6 bases to trimming and J lost 5 bases, with 19 bases between them. The germline V gene encodes CDR1 SNHLY and CDR2 FYNNEI. The CDR3 is 15 residues long. Here the CDR3 DNA reads TGTGCCAGCAGCTGGGGGGAAACAGGGCTGGAGACCCAGTACTTC. This gives the protein CASSWGETGLETQYF.

This clone was found once. The genes are TRBV3-1 (or the pseudogene TRBV3-2) and TRBJ2-7; D might be TRBD1 or TRBD2, each matching 5 bases. V lost 4 bases and J 3 bases, leaving 16 bases between the germline ends. From germline, CDR1 is LGHDT and CDR2 YNNKEL (reference sequence). The CDR3 has 15 residues. The CDR3 bases are TGTGCCAGCAGCCTTGGAGTCGGGGCGAACTACGAGCAGTACTTC. Encoded protein: CASSLGVGANYEQYF.

The rearrangement uses TRBV6-6 and TRBJ2-2; 10 nucleotides agree with TRBD1. CDR1 and CDR2 from the germline V gene are MNHNY and SVGAGI (reference sequence). The CDR3 loop spans 16 amino acids. Trimming cost V 6 bases and J 4 bases; bases outside gene matches: 8. The CDR3 bases are TGTGCCAGCAGCGACTTGGACAGGGGGGCCACCGGGGAGCTGTTTTTT. It is translated as CASSDLDRGATGELFF.

The chain recombines TRBV12-3 or TRBV12-4 with TRBJ1-1; D unresolved. V was cut by 3 bases and J by 8 bases, with 10 bases left in between. The CDR3 has 12 residues. The CDR3 loop reads CASSLVGLEAFF. The CDR3, as DNA: TGTGCCAGCAGTTTGGTGGGTCTAGAAGCTTTCTTT.

The rearrangement joins TRBV4-1 to TRBJ1-2; D is uncertain. This CDR3 is built from 15 residues. The germline CDR1 and CDR2 sequences are MGHRA and YSYEKL. V was clipped by 4 bases and J by 8 bases, with 20 bases between them. As DNA, the CDR3 is TGCGCCAGCAGCCTAGAAAGGTGGAGAGTCGGGGGCTACACCTTC. Translating it yields CASSLERWRVGGYTF.

The rearrangement links TRBV5-1 to TRBJ2-4; unclear D gene. CDR3 size: 15 residues. Germline V gene data show CDR1 as SGHRS and CDR2 as YFSETQ. Trimming took off 0 bases at V and 0 bases at J, with 7 bases between the two ends. The CDR3 here is CASSLEARAKNIQYF. The CDR3 DNA is TGCGCCAGCAGCTTGGAGGCGAGAGCCAAAAACATTCAGTACTTC.

The rearrangement uses TRBV30 and TRBJ2-3; tentative D call: TRBD2 (5 bases). Germline V CDR1 and CDR2: GTSNPN, SVGIG (reference sequence). There are 14 residues in the CDR3. V lost 1 base and J 0 bases, leaving 8 bases between the germline ends. The CDR3 nucleotides read TGTGCCTGGAGTGCTAGCTACAGCACAGATACGCAGTATTTT. Amino acids: CAWSASYSTDTQYF.

The chain is built from TRBV7-9 and TRBJ2-7, with a tentative D call TRBD2 (5 bases). Trimming stripped 0 bases from V and 2 bases from J, with 5 bases between. The CDR3 runs to 13 residues. Germline CDR1 reads SEHNR; CDR2 reads FQNEAQ (reference sequence). DNA of the CDR3: TGTGCCAGCAGCTTAGCTAGCGCCTACGAGCAGTACTTC. Amino acids: CASSLASAYEQYF.

The chain carries TRBV7-3 and TRBJ2-3; 7 bases line up with TRBD2. This CDR3 has 17 amino acids. CDR1 is SGHTA and CDR2 is FQGTGA in the germline V gene. J lost 1 base, V lost 5 bases, and 12 bases had no gene match. DNA of the CDR3: TGTGCCAGCAGCCCAGTAGCGGGCCCTGGTGGCACAGATACGCAGTATTTT. Its translation is CASSPVAGPGGTDTQYF.

A few counts support this clone. The chain has TRBV28 and TRBJ2-3; 7 bases are shared with TRBD2. Germline CDR1 reads MDHEN; CDR2 reads SYDVKM. CDR3 length equals 15 residues. V lost 7 bases to trimming and J lost 2 bases; unmatched junction nucleotides: 9. In nucleotides, the CDR3 is TGTGCCAGCATCTCGGGGGGAGCCAACACAGATACGCAGTATTTT. Its translation is CASISGGANTDTQYF.

J is TRBJ2-7 and V is TRBV5-1; D is tentatively TRBD1 or TRBD2 (7 bases each). The CDR3 has 14 amino acids. The V gene lost 3 bases and the J gene lost 3 bases, with 13 bases spanning the gap. Per germline, CDR1 SGHRS and CDR2 YFSETQ. DNA for the CDR3: TGCGCCAGCAGCTGGGAGGGACAGATCTACGAGCAGTACTTC. Translation gives CASSWEGQIYEQYF.

The chain carries TRBV4-2 and TRBJ2-4; D is ambiguous. CDR1 and CDR2 from the germline V gene are LGHNA and YNFKEQ. V was cut by 0 bases and J by 2 bases, with 17 bases left in between. The CDR3 consists of 18 residues. CDR3 DNA sequence: TGTGCCAGCAGCCAAGATTGGGGAAAAATAATCCCCAAAAACATTCAGTACTTC. Translated: CASSQDWGKIIPKNIQYF.

The V gene is TRBV7-9, the J gene TRBJ2-2, with 9 bases that match TRBD1. The trim removed 5 bases at V and 7 bases at J, leaving 5 bases unmatched. This CDR3 has 14 residues. Germline V gene sequence: CDR1 SEHNR, CDR2 FQNEAQ (reference sequence). The CDR3 region is CASSLQGADGELFF. CDR3 sequence (DNA): TGTGCCAGCAGCCTACAGGGGGCGGACGGGGAGCTGTTTTTT. The full variable domain, its missing parts supplied by reference TRBV7-9 and TRBJ2-2, is DTGVSQNPRHKITKRGQNVTFRCDPISEHNRLYWYRQTLGQGPEFLTYFQNEAQLEKSRLLSDRFSAERPKGSFSTLEIQRTEQGDSAMYLCASSLQGADGELFFGEGSRLTVL.